This TCR beta chain was captured in a study of shared clonotypes between healthy human individuals. General study findings and limits: Few donors restricted represented genetic and exposure-history diversity. It was the non-shared clonotypes that had lower generation probabilities than clonotypes shared by all four donors. Richness estimates generally favored naive over memory subsets.

Notes on this clone: Its target is unknown.

Original handling: Filtering of immunoSEQ junctional sequences could not match full-length read filtering. Libraries were prepared by immunoSEQ multiplex PCR; TCRdb keeps only in-frame clonotypes and omits some of them. V, J and clone size reflect that table, while D and trimming were determined from the DNA. The table lists 2 million to 2.5 million clones, roughly 93% of them singletons. The CDR3 is 15 amino acids. The germline CDR1 and CDR2 sequences are SGHRS and YFSETQ. The ends were cut back, 4 bases at V and 6 bases at J, with 20 bases in the middle. The clonotype was recovered from a man younger than 30 in good health. Some clones in this sample may be carry-over from other donors' samples. This sequence joins TRBV5-1 and TRBJ2-7; D possibly corresponds to TRBD1 (7 bases). The sample was naive CD4+ T cells from PBMCs. The subset is: CD45RA+ positively selected. The CDR3 region has the DNA TGCGCCAGCAGCCCTAAGACAGGGACTGTCACCGAGCAGTACTTC. Translating gives CASSPKTGTVTEQYF.